This TCR beta chain originates from a study of glioma-infiltrating T cells. Study results and limitations: Above-expected tissue-blood divergence occurred in all gliomas, most in low-grade ones. Only very few CDR3 sequences appeared in both tissue and blood.

The iRepertoire nested amplicon-rescue multiplex PCR amplified TCR alpha and beta CDR3s from RNA. One-step reverse transcription and amplification started from approximately 100-400 ng of tissue mRNA or PBMC total RNA. TCRdb reanalysed the multiplex PCR reads using MiXCR and keeps one entry per CDR3 protein. Found here are around 180,000 distinct CDR3 sequences, 43% of them singletons; the top ten hold roughly 5.5%. This clonotype was recorded once. Its specificity is unknown. Germline V gene lookup returns CDR1 MNHNS and CDR2 SASEGT. The CDR3 has 15 residues. Trimming stripped 1 base from V and 6 bases from J, with 15 bases between.

Sequenced input: glioma tissue, nonneoplastic brain tissue, or PBMCs (not recorded which). The genes are TRBV6-1 and TRBJ1-1; D unclear. This TCR came from a human donor with low-grade glioma or glioblastoma, undergoing nonglioma brain surgery, or in good health (not recorded which). The CDR3 loop reads CASSEGAYGEAEAFF. The CDR3 coding sequence is TGTGCCAGCAGTGAAGGAGCCTACGGCGAGGCTGAAGCTTTCTTT.